The 19 T cell receptor beta chains given below trace back to one sample, sequenced in a study of blood T cell repertoires in COVID-19 (dated by TCRdb to the early 2020s). The library was prepared using the immunoSEQ multiplex PCR assay. TCRdb provides this immuneACCESS table in a form limited to in-frame rearrangements. Some clones are lacking; in checked studies, under half of them reflect an unresolved V gene, and why the rest are absent is not known. This sample comprises fewer than 85,000 clones, just over 85% of them detected only once. The biggest ten clones account for under 6% of the sample. The sequencing input was peripheral blood. Receptors originate from a human donor in a cohort sampled during active COVID-19.

The rearrangement links TRBV19 to TRBJ2-3, with TRBD2 as a possible D gene (6 bases). V was pared by 7 bases and J by 3 bases, with 20 bases between. CDR3 length: 16 residues. Germline loops: CDR1 LNHDA, CDR2 SQIVND (reference sequence). CDR3 residues: CASTKTGTSETDTQYF. The CDR3 nucleotides are TGTGCCAGTACCAAGACCGGGACTTCAGAAACAGATACGCAGTATTTT.

The gene calls are TRBV7-2 and TRBJ1-5; 9 bases align to TRBD1. Germline V gene lookup returns CDR1 SGHTA and CDR2 FQGNSA. The CDR3 runs to 18 residues. The V segment lost 1 base and the J segment 4 bases; nucleotides outside the gene matches: 11. The CDR3 protein is CASSLGGQGGIDNQPQHF. The CDR3 nucleotides read TGTGCCAGCAGCTTAGGGGGACAGGGAGGGATCGATAATCAGCCCCAGCATTTT.

This chain joins TRBV28 and TRBJ2-7; the match to TRBD2 covers 9 bases. CDR1 is MDHEN and CDR2 is SYDVKM in the germline V gene. The length of the CDR3 is 13 residues. The trim removed 8 bases at V and 5 bases at J, leaving 7 bases unmatched. CDR3 sequence: CASAAGGLDEQYF. CDR3 nucleotides: TGTGCCAGCGCAGCGGGAGGTTTGGACGAGCAGTACTTC.

This clone was recorded once. The rearrangement uses TRBV5-1 and TRBJ2-7; 10 nucleotides agree with TRBD2. V dropped 4 bases and J dropped 3; count of bases not matched to a gene: 10. The CDR3 has 16 amino acids. CDR1 SGHRS and CDR2 YFSETQ come from the germline V gene. The CDR3: CASSQHLTSGDYEQYF. As DNA, the CDR3 is TGCGCCAGCAGCCAACACCTAACTAGCGGGGACTACGAGCAGTACTTC.

The table lists this clone with a few counts. The chain employs TRBV5-1 and TRBJ2-3; the match to TRBD2 covers 7 bases. After removal of 4 bases from V and 6 bases from J, the junction contained 8 bases not matched to a gene. Germline CDR1 is SGHRS and CDR2 is YFSETQ. The CDR3 is 14 amino acids. The CDR3 region is CASSPTSRLDTQYF. CDR3 nucleotides: TGCGCCAGCAGCCCGACTAGCCGTCTGGATACGCAGTATTTT. The whole variable domain, remainder taken from reference TRBV5-1 and TRBJ2-3, is KAGVTQTPRYLIKTRGQQVTLSCSPISGHRSVSWYQQTPGQGLQFLFEYFSETQRNKGNFPGRFSGRQFSNSRSEMNVSTLELGDSALYLCASSPTSRLDTQYFGPGTRLTVL.

This sequence joins TRBV5-1 and TRBJ2-7; tentatively, D is TRBD1 (6 bases). The V and J ends lost 1 base and 2 bases respectively, with 13 bases between them. The germline V gene encodes CDR1 SGHRS and CDR2 YFSETQ. CDR3 length: 15 amino acids. The CDR3 sequence: CASSLTGPGPYEQYF. In DNA, the CDR3 is TGCGCCAGCAGCTTGACAGGGCCGGGCCCCTACGAGCAGTACTTC.

The V and J genes are TRBV7-2 and TRBJ2-1; D gene uncertain. The ends were cut back, 1 base at V and 0 bases at J, with 10 bases in the middle. The CDR3 contains 16 residues. Looked up from germline, CDR1 is SGHTA and CDR2 is FQGNSA. CDR3 in amino acids: CASSLDSPSSYNEQFF. The CDR3 DNA is TGTGCCAGCAGCTTAGACTCGCCGAGCTCCTACAATGAGCAGTTCTTC.

V and J are TRBV23-1 and TRBJ2-7; 9 bases are shared with TRBD1. TRBV23-1 carries the ORF label, with uncertain function. CDR3 size: 17 residues. V lost 3 bases and J lost 2; bases outside the gene matches: 11. The CDR3 here is CASSHPQTDRGTYEQYF. CDR3 bases: TGCGCCAGCAGTCACCCTCAGACCGACAGGGGGACCTACGAGCAGTACTTC.

The chain couples TRBV9 to TRBJ1-3, with 10 positions matching TRBD1. Germline V gene lookup returns CDR1 SGDLS and CDR2 YYNGEE. The CDR3 contains 16 residues. V was pared by 4 bases and J by 0 bases, with 4 bases of the junction left unmatched. As DNA, the CDR3 is TGTGCCAGCAGCTTGCGGGACAGGGGCTCTGGAAACACCATATATTTT. It specifies CASSLRDRGSGNTIYF.

The rearrangement links TRBV7-8 to TRBJ2-1; TRBD1 is a possible D gene (6 bases). The CDR3 loop spans 15 amino acids. Looked up from germline, CDR1 is SGHVS and CDR2 is FQNEAQ. Trimming took off 5 bases at V and 6 bases at J, with 17 bases between the two ends. The CDR3 DNA reads TGTGCCAGCAGCCGACCGGGACATGGTCTCAATGAGCAGTTCTTC. It specifies CASSRPGHGLNEQFF.

This clone was seen a single time. CDR3 coding DNA: TGTGCCTGGAGTGTGAGGGAGGGCCAGCCCCAGCATTTT. This codes for CAWSVREGQPQHF. The chain has TRBV30 and TRBJ1-5; D gene ambiguous. Germline assignment: CDR1 GTSNPN and CDR2 SVGIG (reference sequence). Between the trimmed V and J ends, which lost 0 bases and 7 bases, there was a span of 10 bases. CDR3 size: 13 residues.

The sample holds one count of this clone. The genes are TRBV5-1 and TRBJ1-4; 10 nucleotides agree with TRBD1. V was clipped by 4 bases and J by 2 bases; unmatched bases: 2. Germline values: CDR1 SGHRS, CDR2 YFSETQ. The CDR3 extends over 15 amino acids. The CDR3 DNA follows: TGCGCCAGCAGCATGGACAGGGGGACTAATGAAAAACTGTTTTTT. Protein product: CASSMDRGTNEKLFF.

This clone occurred once. The J gene is TRBJ1-5, the V gene TRBV19, with no clear D. V was shortened by 1 base and J by 9 bases, with 7 bases between the two germline ends. The CDR3 has 12 residues. The V gene's germline CDR1 is LNHDA and CDR2 SQIVND (reference sequence). Here the CDR3 reads CASSIARAPQHF. CDR3 bases: TGTGCCAGTAGTATAGCGCGGGCGCCCCAGCATTTT.

This chain joins TRBV28 and TRBJ1-5, with D uncertain. V was trimmed by 8 bases and J by 0 bases, leaving 11 bases between them. The CDR3 loop spans 14 amino acids. Germline CDR1 is MDHEN and CDR2 is SYDVKM. The chain's CDR3 is CASGGEVSNQPQHF. CDR3 bases: TGTGCCAGCGGCGGGGAGGTTAGCAATCAGCCCCAGCATTTT.

The rearrangement uses TRBV11-2 and TRBJ2-2, with D perhaps matching TRBD2 (6 bases). V lost 4 bases to trimming and J lost 0 bases, with 9 bases between them. The CDR3 has 15 amino acids. The germline V gene has CDR1 SGHAT and CDR2 FQNNGV. The CDR3 loop reads CASSSGTPNTGELFF. CDR3 nucleotides: TGTGCCAGCAGCTCCGGGACTCCGAACACCGGGGAGCTGTTTTTT.

The chain recombines TRBV6-1 with TRBJ2-3, with TRBD2 matching over 11 bases. The CDR3 contains 15 residues. V trimming: 2 bases; J trimming: 5 bases; junction bases outside the gene matches: 3. CDR1 MNHNS and CDR2 SASEGT come from the germline V gene. CDR3 region: CASSESSGGIDTQYF. In DNA form, the CDR3 reads TGTGCCAGCAGTGAATCTAGCGGGGGGATAGATACGCAGTATTTT.

This chain joins TRBV3-1 (or the pseudogene TRBV3-2) and TRBJ1-4; D may be TRBD1 (6 bases). CDR3 length: 14 residues. Trimming took 3 bases from V and 3 from J, leaving 8 bases between them. Germline CDR1 LGHDT, CDR2 YNNKEL (reference sequence). CDR3 sequence reads: CASSQGAANEKLFF. The CDR3 DNA reads TGTGCCAGCAGCCAGGGGGCGGCTAATGAAAAACTGTTTTTT.

The chain combines TRBV4-3 with TRBJ2-1; tentative D call: TRBD2 (5 bases). Between the trimmed V and J ends, which lost 5 bases and 3 bases, there was a span of 11 bases. Germline V CDR1 and CDR2: LGHNA, YSLEER. The CDR3 is made up of 14 amino acids. CDR3 DNA: TGCGCCAGCAGCTCTAGCTTCCTCTACAATGAGCAGTTCTTC. Translated: CASSSSFLYNEQFF.

The CDR3 reads CASAQREKPISKAFF. In DNA form, the CDR3 reads TGTGCCAGCGCCCAGAGGGAGAAACCCATCTCCAAAGCTTTCTTT. This rearrangement joins TRBV5-6 to TRBJ1-1; no definite D call. The CDR3 has 15 amino acids. Germline CDR1 reads SGHDT; CDR2 reads YYEEEE. Between the trimmed V and J ends, which lost 7 bases and 9 bases, there was a span of 25 bases. Full variable domain (missing parts from reference TRBV5-6 and TRBJ1-1): DAGVTQSPTHLIKTRGQQVTLRCSPKSGHDTVSWYQQALGQGPQFIFQYYEEEERQRGNFPDRFSGHQFPNYSSELNVNALLLGDSALYLCASAQREKPISKAFFGQGTRLTVV.